This TCR beta chain was obtained from a study of blood T cells in healthy people across ages (dated by TCRdb to the mid-2010s). For the wider study: In model experiments, roughly one uniquely barcoded TCR beta cDNA molecule per two T cells was captured by template switching. The donors were divided into four age groups: young (average around 16 years), middle-aged (about 41), aged (about 61) and long-lived (82). The study analyzed two additional independent replicas of 1 million unique cDNA reads from the same blood draw for two donors, one aged 18 to 29 and one aged 80 or older. To avoid experimental bias, donors of different ages were spread randomly across the sequencing lanes. The study measured age-related changes in TCR beta repertoire diversity using deep sequencing normalized with unique cDNA molecular identifiers. The study at large found these results: Observed TCR beta diversity per million T cells fell roughly linearly with age, and a significant reduction was already apparent by age about 43. Compared with the aged group, the long-lived group had more naive CD4+ T cells, fewer expanded clones and increased TCR diversity, suggesting age selection. Conclusive comparison of naive and antigen-experienced compartments was prevented by the profiling of bulk unsorted PBMCs. Estimates of total diversity based on one million sequenced T cells were considered lower bounds and underestimates. Because the CMV infection status of the donors was unknown, age-related changes in expanded clonotypes may potentially have been confounded. There was a strong correlation between observed TCR beta diversity and the percentage of naive T cells measured by flow cytometry.

Donors were 39 systemically healthy Caucasian individuals from Russia aged roughly 6 to 90 years. Ten milliliters of peripheral blood were drawn from each donor into EDTA-treated Vacutainer tubes. Ficoll-Paque density-gradient centrifugation was used to isolate PBMCs, with at least 7 million obtained per sample. Trizol reagent was used to extract total RNA from PBMCs, with at least 5 micrograms per sample. For every donor, an aliquot of PBMCs went through flow cytometry to measure the percentages of naive CD45RAhigh/CD27high T cells. This clonotype was seen a single time. The target of this receptor is not known. Base quality data are lacking; no much larger clone is found one base away. A single read makes a weak case. The library relied on 5' RACE. The run used an Illumina HiSeq 2500. A second 7 to 11 cycle PCR used a sample-barcoded 5' primer and a J-beta primer mix. A template-switch 5' adaptor carrying 12 random nucleotides introduced a unique molecular identifier onto each TCR beta cDNA molecule. Each sample yielded at least 2.5 million CDR3-containing paired-end reads. First-strand cDNA was synthesized from all RNA with the Mint cDNA synthesis kit, primed by a TRBC-specific oligonucleotide. Following uracil-DNA glycosylase treatment, all cDNA underwent a first 18-cycle PCR with the universal primers M1SS and BC2_uni_R. The source study handled its data this way. Normalization of each sample was performed by random selection of 1 million high-quality reads, each carrying a distinct molecular identifier. Reads with shared molecular identifiers were discarded instead of being binned into consensus sequences. MiTCR, run with a Q25 quality threshold and the strictest error-elimination algorithm, handled CDR3 identification, clonotype clustering and error correction. Lower-bound total TCR beta diversity was estimated with a nonparametric unseen species model using Euler transformation. TCRdb reanalyzed the raw reads on its own, using fastp at Q25 for trimming and MiXCR for clone calling, and kept in-frame beta chains. One record per CDR3 amino acid sequence lists the most common genes and DNA. The V and J calls were determined by TCRdb, not by the authors. For this sample the table gives 800,000 to 950,000 distinct CDR3 sequences, of which 35% to 40% were detected only once. 13% of the sample belongs to the ten largest clones.

Including cysteine and phenylalanine, the CDR3 has 18 amino acids. CDR3 DNA is the only sequence kept; it has 54 bases, read in frame from the first base. V and J lose 3 bases and 0 bases, and a span of 22 bases separates them. According to the germline V gene (reference sequence), CDR1 reads DFQATT and CDR2 reads SNEGSKA. The clonotype originates from a man between 18 and 35 years old in good health. The chain is made from TRBV20-1 and TRBJ2-3; TRBD1 might be the D gene, on 5 matching bases. The sequenced sample was blood. This receptor carries the CDR3 CSARAPVQAFTSTDTQYF. The sequenced DNA: TGCAGTGCTAGGGCGCCCGTACAGGCCTTTACTAGCACAGATACGCAGTATTTT.